The rows below give T cell receptor beta chains drawn from one sample of a study of blood T cells in healthy people across ages. MiXCR, applied by TCRdb to the 5' RACE reads, yields one record per CDR3 protein. The sample holds roughly 700,000 distinct CDR3 sequences, 45% to 50% seen once. Sequenced: blood. These receptors were collected from a woman in her sixties in good health. Both conserved end residues are part of each CDR3. The order of the fields is D gene, V gene, J gene, clone size, CDR3 protein, CDR3 DNA. D genes are given only for firm matches. Some rows have no size entry. The others give once, few or many, or a class for an expanded clone.

NA	TRBV3-1	TRBJ1-2	few	CASSLAQGAGGYTF	TGTGCCAGCAGCCTAGCGCAGGGTGCTGGTGGCTACACCTTC
NA	TRBV11-2	TRBJ2-5	NA	CASRPTGYQETQYF	TGTGCCAGCAGACCGACAGGCTACCAAGAGACCCAGTACTTC
TRBD2	TRBV6-1	TRBJ2-3	NA	CATRLAGGTDTQYF	TGTGCCACCAGACTAGCGGGAGGCACAGATACGCAGTATTTT
TRBD2	TRBV29-1	TRBJ2-3	many	CSVAGGAGETTDTQYF	TGCAGCGTTGCGGGGGGGGCAGGGGAGACCACAGATACGCAGTATTTT
TRBD1	TRBV29-1	TRBJ1-2	NA	CSVRQTGGGGYTF	TGCAGCGTTCGGCAGACAGGGGGCGGAGGCTACACCTTC
NA	TRBV20-1	TRBJ2-1	few	CSAIGGHYNEQFF	TGCAGTGCTATAGGGGGACACTACAATGAGCAGTTCTTC
NA	TRBV20-1	TRBJ2-7	NA	CSARGHSGTANPYEQYF	TGCAGTGCTAGGGGTCACTCCGGGACGGCCAACCCCTACGAGCAGTACTTC
NA	TRBV28	TRBJ1-4	NA	CASSLPGRENEKLFF	TGTGCCAGCAGTCTTCCGGGACGGGAGAATGAAAAACTGTTTTTT
TRBD1	TRBV13	TRBJ2-7	few	CASSTRQGTYEQYF	TGTGCCAGCAGCACCAGACAGGGAACCTACGAGCAGTACTTC
NA	TRBV7-9	TRBJ2-1	NA	CASSTGSWPYNEQFF	TGTGCCAGCAGCACGGGGAGCTGGCCCTACAATGAGCAGTTCTTC
NA	TRBV11-3	TRBJ1-1	many	CASSWTVRTEAFF	TGTGCCAGCAGTTGGACCGTGAGGACTGAAGCTTTCTTT
TRBD1	TRBV7-3	TRBJ2-3	NA	CASSPLGQTSTDTQYF	TGTGCCAGCAGCCCGTTGGGACAGACTAGCACAGATACGCAGTATTTT
TRBD2	TRBV29-1	TRBJ2-5	NA	CSVGTSGHNEQYF	TGCAGCGTTGGGACTAGCGGCCACAATGAGCAGTACTTC
TRBD2	TRBV12-3/TRBV12-4	TRBJ2-1	NA	CASSRSGAGTSGNEQFF	TGTGCCAGTAGTAGGTCCGGCGCAGGGACTAGCGGGAATGAGCAGTTCTTC
NA	TRBV7-2	TRBJ2-3	NA	CASSLVGASSTDTQYF	TGTGCCAGCAGCTTAGTGGGCGCCTCTAGCACAGATACGCAGTATTTT
NA	TRBV10-3	TRBJ2-1	NA	CAIKGGGFSYNEQFF	TGTGCCATCAAGGGCGGCGGTTTCTCCTACAATGAGCAGTTCTTC
TRBD2	TRBV6-2/TRBV6-3	TRBJ2-5	few	CASRPTSVETQYF	TGTGCCAGCAGGCCGACTAGCGTGGAGACCCAGTACTTC
NA	TRBV7-9	TRBJ2-3	many	CASRQSTDTQYF	TGTGCCAGCCGACAAAGCACAGATACGCAGTATTTT
NA	TRBV19	TRBJ2-7	NA	CASSTPGDSTYEQYF	TGTGCCAGTAGTACTCCGGGCGACTCCACCTACGAGCAGTACTTC
TRBD2	TRBV6-2/TRBV6-3	TRBJ2-1	NA	CASSYSSGLAGVAYNEQFF	TGTGCCAGCAGTTACTCTTCTGGACTAGCGGGAGTAGCCTACAATGAGCAGTTCTTC
NA	TRBV20-1	TRBJ2-7	NA	CSARAFGTTAGGISYEQYF	TGCAGTGCTAGAGCCTTTGGGACCACTGCGGGTGGTATCTCCTACGAGCAGTACTTC
NA	TRBV28	TRBJ1-4	NA	CASSSTDPGYSEKLFF	TGTGCCAGCAGTTCAACCGACCCAGGGTACTCTGAAAAACTGTTTTTT
TRBD2	TRBV6-2/TRBV6-3	TRBJ2-1	few	CASSYRTSGRYEQFF	TGTGCCAGCAGTTACCGTACTAGCGGGAGATATGAGCAGTTCTTC
TRBD2	TRBV2	TRBJ2-1	NA	CASTRTRDYNEQFF	TGTGCCAGCACTCGGACTAGAGACTACAATGAGCAGTTCTTC
TRBD2	TRBV7-6	TRBJ2-3	NA	CASSQSGATTDTQYF	TGTGCCAGCAGCCAAAGCGGGGCTACAACAGATACGCAGTATTTT
TRBD2	TRBV7-9	TRBJ2-7	NA	CASSTLLGDRGFLTSGSQSYEQYF	TGTGCCAGCAGCACCCTCCTGGGGGACAGGGGATTCTTGACTAGCGGGAGCCAGTCCTACGAGCAGTACTTC
NA	TRBV7-3	TRBJ2-1	NA	CASSSVEEGLNEQFF	TGTGCCAGCAGCTCGGTGGAGGAGGGGCTCAATGAGCAGTTCTTC
TRBD2	TRBV7-8	TRBJ2-3	NA	CASSLAAGLAESTDTQYF	TGTGCCAGCAGCTTAGCGGCGGGGCTAGCGGAAAGCACAGATACGCAGTATTTT
NA	TRBV10-3	TRBJ2-1	NA	CAISSLGRGDEQFF	TGTGCCATCAGTAGCCTCGGAAGAGGGGATGAGCAGTTCTTC
NA	TRBV20-1	TRBJ2-1	few	CSAQRGSSNEQFF	TGCAGTGCTCAGAGGGGCTCCAGCAATGAGCAGTTCTTC
TRBD2	TRBV5-1	TRBJ2-5	NA	CASRGLAEEAQYF	TGCGCCAGCAGAGGTCTAGCGGAAGAGGCCCAGTACTTC
NA	TRBV6-6	TRBJ1-4	once	CASGRVATNEKLFF	TGTGCCAGCGGGAGAGTTGCAACTAATGAAAAACTGTTTTTT
NA	TRBV20-1	TRBJ1-2	NA	CSALPRGGGYGYTF	TGCAGTGCCCTCCCCCGGGGCGGCGGCTATGGCTACACCTTC
TRBD1	TRBV5-1	TRBJ2-7	few	CASSPGTGKDEQYF	TGCGCCAGCAGCCCAGGGACAGGGAAGGACGAGCAGTACTTC
TRBD2	TRBV27	TRBJ2-1	NA	CASRWAGEDNEQFF	TGTGCCAGCAGGTGGGCGGGAGAGGACAATGAGCAGTTCTTC
NA	TRBV4-1	TRBJ1-5	NA	CASSQDFRAQPQHF	TGCGCCAGCAGCCAAGATTTCCGGGCTCAGCCCCAGCATTTT
TRBD2	TRBV9	TRBJ2-1	NA	CASSAQPSGRAWEEQFF	TGTGCCAGCAGCGCCCAACCTAGCGGGAGGGCCTGGGAGGAGCAGTTCTTC
NA	TRBV7-2	TRBJ2-5	many	CASSSSDLGWTQYF	TGTGCCAGCAGCTCGTCCGACCTGGGTTGGACCCAGTACTTC
NA	TRBV20-1	TRBJ2-1	NA	CSARGGLYNERFF	TGCAGTGCTAGAGGGGGGTTATACAATGAGCGGTTCTTC
TRBD2	TRBV28	TRBJ2-7	NA	CASSFSLAGLTYEQYF	TGTGCCAGCAGTTTCTCACTAGCGGGGCTCACCTACGAGCAGTACTTC
NA	TRBV20-1	TRBJ1-1	NA	CSAIHTEAFF	TGCAGTGCCATTCACACTGAAGCTTTCTTT
NA	TRBV9	TRBJ2-1	NA	CASSFSMDPVYNEQFF	TGTGCCAGCAGTTTTAGTATGGACCCTGTTTACAATGAGCAGTTCTTC
TRBD1	TRBV7-2	TRBJ1-2	NA	CASNPGTASGYTF	TGTGCCAGCAACCCCGGGACAGCTTCTGGCTACACCTTC
NA	TRBV6-5	TRBJ2-2	few	CASSYTDTGELFF	TGTGCCAGCAGTTACACGGACACCGGGGAGCTGTTTTTT
NA	TRBV5-1	TRBJ2-3	few	CASSLAPPGSYRQTSRDTQYF	TGCGCCAGCAGCTTGGCCCCGCCCGGTTCATACCGACAGACCAGCAGGGATACGCAGTATTTT
NA	TRBV18	TRBJ1-6	NA	CASSPSPVYNSPLHF	TGTGCCAGCTCACCATCACCAGTGTATAATTCACCCCTCCACTTT
NA	TRBV30	TRBJ1-2	few	CAWTGLYGYTF	TGTGCCTGGACAGGCCTCTATGGCTACACCTTC
NA	TRBV28	TRBJ1-1	NA	CASSFPGLNTEAFF	TGTGCCAGCAGTTTCCCAGGGCTGAACACTGAAGCTTTCTTT
NA	TRBV2	TRBJ2-7	NA	CASSGQGGVGNEQYF	TGTGCCAGCAGTGGACAGGGAGGCGTGGGAAATGAGCAGTACTTC
TRBD2	TRBV20-1	TRBJ2-7	few	CSARRGAGGSAYEQYF	TGCAGTGCTAGGCGTGGAGCGGGGGGCTCTGCATACGAGCAGTACTTC
TRBD1	TRBV20-1	TRBJ2-1	NA	CSARLGGAYNEQFF	TGCAGTGCTAGGCTAGGGGGCGCCTACAATGAGCAGTTCTTC
TRBD2	TRBV10-3	TRBJ2-7	NA	CAISDLLAGAYNEQYF	TGTGCCATCAGTGATTTACTAGCGGGAGCCTACAATGAGCAGTACTTC
TRBD1	TRBV11-2	TRBJ2-7	NA	CVSGSRDRGGEEQYF	TGTGTCTCGGGGTCCCGGGACAGGGGTGGAGAAGAGCAGTACTTC
TRBD1	TRBV5-5	TRBJ2-1	few	CASRATGTGLGNEQFF	TGTGCCAGCAGGGCTACCGGGACAGGGCTTGGAAATGAGCAGTTCTTC
TRBD1	TRBV20-1	TRBJ1-6	NA	CSARDREGQYSSPLHF	TGCAGTGCTAGAGATCGGGAGGGACAGTATAGTTCACCCCTCCACTTT